Included here is one T cell receptor beta chain sequence, with context. TCRdb keeps only in-frame clones here, not all; method: immunoSEQ multiplex PCR. The repertoire holds about 87,000 clones, with around nine tenths as singletons. Per germline, CDR1 SGHAT and CDR2 FQNNGV. V was cut by 3 bases and J by 4 bases, with 16 bases left in between. CDR3 length: 15 residues. This specimen comes from a study of blood T cell repertoires in COVID-19. In the study overall: From T cells, B-cell-depleted T cells, or PBMCs came the material, which was cDNA or gDNA.

Source material: peripheral blood. The TCR comes from a middle-aged man with acute or convalescent COVID-19. This chain connects TRBV11-2 to TRBJ2-7; tentative D call: TRBD2 (6 bases). The CDR3 loop is CASSFGGEAGYEQYF. CDR3 bases: TGTGCCAGCAGCTTTGGAGGGGAGGCGGGTTACGAGCAGTACTTC.